The rows below give T cell receptor beta chains drawn from one sample of a study of blood T cell repertoires in COVID-19. Profiled with immunoSEQ multiplex PCR; TCRdb holds only in-frame clones, not every one. This sample has around 130,000 clones, with 88% found just once. What was sequenced was peripheral blood. The receptors shown here come from a man aged 55 to 69 with active or convalescent COVID-19. CDR3s include the opening cysteine and the closing phenylalanine or tryptophan. A D gene is named only where the DNA matches it firmly. Rows give clone size only sometimes, using once, few, many, or a class for an expanded clone.

size	V	D	J	CDR3	DNA
few	TRBV7-8	TRBD1	TRBJ2-5	CASSLGGTGLQTQYF	TGTGCCAGCAGCTTAGGAGGGACAGGGCTTCAGACCCAGTACTTC
.	TRBV5-1	.	TRBJ1-2	CASSFGYSNYGYTF	TGCGCCAGCAGCTTCGGGTATTCTAACTATGGCTACACCTTC
.	TRBV3-1/TRBV3-2	.	TRBJ2-3	CASSRGSTDTQYF	TGTGCCAGCAGCAGGGGGAGCACAGATACGCAGTATTTT
once	TRBV9	TRBD2	TRBJ2-3	CASSVAAGGRDGTDTQYF	TGTGCCAGCAGCGTAGCGGCGGGAGGGAGGGACGGCACAGATACGCAGTATTTT
.	TRBV18	TRBD1	TRBJ1-5	CASSPGQGDRPQHF	TGTGCCAGCTCACCGGGACAGGGGGATCGGCCCCAGCATTTT
.	TRBV20-1	TRBD2	TRBJ2-5	CSASPGLVQETQYF	TGCAGTGCTAGTCCGGGACTAGTCCAAGAGACCCAGTACTTC
.	TRBV21-1	.	TRBJ2-1	CASSRMTSVNEQFF	TGTGCCAGCAGCAGGATGACTAGCGTAAATGAGCAGTTCTTC
many	TRBV5-1	.	TRBJ2-7	CASRAQLTYEQYF	TGCGCCAGCAGGGCCCAGCTGACTTACGAGCAGTACTTC
.	TRBV10-2	TRBD2	TRBJ2-1	CASKTPTSLNEQFF	TGCGCCAGTAAGACCCCGACTAGCCTCAATGAGCAGTTCTTC
.	TRBV3-1/TRBV3-2	.	TRBJ2-7	CASSQRRGYTRQYF	TGTGCCAGCAGCCAAAGACGGGGGTATACGAGACAGTACTTC
.	TRBV18	.	TRBJ2-1	CASSPQGVFVTNEQFF	TGTGCCAGCTCACCCCAAGGGGTTTTTGTGACCAATGAGCAGTTCTTC
.	TRBV19	.	TRBJ1-2	CASSIPSGDHYGYTF	TGTGCCAGTAGTATCCCGTCGGGGGACCACTATGGCTACACCTTC
.	TRBV14	TRBD2	TRBJ2-3	CASSQTGTSGRKDTQYF	TGTGCCAGCAGCCAAACCGGGACTAGCGGGAGGAAAGATACGCAGTATTTT
.	TRBV6-2/TRBV6-3	.	TRBJ1-2	CASSFWDTAYGYTF	TGTGCCAGCAGTTTTTGGGACACGGCCTATGGCTACACCTTC